These 11 T cell receptor beta chains were sequenced from one sample in a study of cytomegalovirus exposure and HLA in healthy donors. The PCR had 60 Vbeta and 13 Jbeta primers. Libraries were prepared by immunoSEQ multiplex PCR; TCRdb keeps only in-frame clonotypes and omits some of them. The data show 83,000 or so clones, with about 76% seen just once and under 15% held by the top ten. The sequenced sample consisted of PBMCs. These receptors were taken from a woman in her thirties or forties in good health and CMV-seropositive.

This sequence joins TRBV30 and TRBJ2-5; maybe TRBD2 (7 bases). Trimming took 2 bases from V and 1 from J, leaving 14 bases between them. CDR3 size: 15 residues. Germline loops: CDR1 GTSNPN, CDR2 SVGIG (reference sequence). CDR3 sequence: CAWSLQGGAQETQYF. The CDR3 nucleotides are TGTGCCTGGAGTCTACAGGGAGGGGCCCAAGAGACCCAGTACTTC.

V is TRBV13 and J is TRBJ1-4; 7 bases fit TRBD1. The CDR3 is made up of 16 amino acids. Losses at the gene ends were 0 bases for V and 3 bases for J; bases not matched to a gene: 4. The V gene's germline CDR1 is PRHDT and CDR2 FYEKMQ (reference sequence). In DNA form, the CDR3 reads TGTGCCAGCAGCTTAGGGACAGGGTGGGCTAATGAAAAACTGTTTTTT. It translates to CASSLGTGWANEKLFF.

This clone was counted between two and nine times. The chain joins TRBV19 to TRBJ2-2; unclear D gene. Germline-derived CDR1 and CDR2 are LNHDA and SQIVND (reference sequence). V was trimmed by 9 bases and J by 5 bases, leaving 10 bases between them. The CDR3 contains 12 residues. The CDR3 region is CASTTKTGELFF. Here the CDR3 DNA reads TGTGCCAGCACAACTAAAACCGGGGAGCTGTTTTTT.

V gene TRBV5-1 combines with J gene TRBJ1-1, with a weak D call TRBD1 (5 bases). The germline V gene encodes CDR1 SGHRS and CDR2 YFSETQ. The CDR3 extends over 13 amino acids. Trimming took 0 bases from V and 6 from J, leaving 9 bases between them. The CDR3 bases are TGCGCCAGCAGCTTGGCTAGGGGCGCTGAAGCTTTCTTT. It translates to CASSLARGAEAFF.

The chain carries TRBV7-9 and TRBJ2-1, with D perhaps TRBD2 (7 bases). The CDR3 extends over 14 amino acids. V was pared by 0 bases and J by 7 bases, with 10 bases between. CDR1 and CDR2 (germline): SEHNR, FQNEAQ (reference sequence). This chain's CDR3 is CASSLAGGTNEQFF. The DNA of the CDR3 is TGTGCCAGCAGCTTAGCGGGAGGGACAAATGAGCAGTTCTTC.

The chain combines TRBV9 with TRBJ2-2, with 11 nucleotides matching TRBD2. This CDR3 is 16 amino acids long. The germline V gene has CDR1 SGDLS and CDR2 YYNGEE. With 3 bases clipped from V and 4 bases from J, the junction kept 5 bases outside the gene matches. CDR3 protein: CASSARLAGFTGELFF. The CDR3 DNA follows: TGTGCCAGCAGCGCCCGACTAGCGGGGTTCACCGGGGAGCTGTTTTTT. Full variable domain (outside the CDR3, taken from reference TRBV9 and TRBJ2-2): DSGVTQTPKHLITATGQRVTLRCSPRSGDLSVYWYQQSLDQGLQFLIQYYNGEERAKGNILERFSAQQFPDLHSELNLSSLELGDSALYFCASSARLAGFTGELFFGEGSRLTVL.

V usage is TRBV30 and J usage is TRBJ2-3; 9 bases are shared with TRBD2. The ends lost 3 bases at V and 4 bases at J; junction bases unmatched: 8. CDR1 is GTSNPN, CDR2 SVGIG, per germline (reference sequence). The CDR3 has 15 residues. The CDR3: CAWSSVVAGADTQYF. The CDR3 nucleotides are TGTGCCTGGAGCTCCGTGGTAGCGGGGGCAGATACGCAGTATTTT.

The rearrangement links TRBV2 to TRBJ2-2, with 7 bases that match TRBD1. The CDR3 sequence is 17 residues long. With 6 bases clipped from V and 2 bases from J, the junction kept 12 bases outside the gene matches. Germline V gives CDR1 SNHLY, CDR2 FYNNEI. CDR3 DNA: TGTGCCAGCAGATACACCACAGGGGTCCCTAACACCGGGGAGCTGTTTTTT. Its protein is CASRYTTGVPNTGELFF.

DNA for the CDR3: TGTGCCAGCAGCGTAGTCGGGAATGATGAGCAGTTCTTC. Its protein product is CASSVVGNDEQFF. The V gene is TRBV9, the J gene TRBJ2-1; perhaps TRBD2 as D (5 bases). V shed 0 bases and J shed 8 bases, with 9 bases lying between them. Germline V lookup: CDR1 SGDLS, CDR2 YYNGEE. The CDR3 has 13 amino acids.

This clone showed up just a few times. This chain links TRBV5-1 with TRBJ2-5; 11 positions agree with TRBD1. The CDR3 extends over 19 amino acids. Germline lookup yields CDR1 SGHRS and CDR2 YFSETQ. Trimming at V came to 0 bases and at J to 4 bases, leaving 14 bases not matched to a gene. The CDR3 coding sequence is TGCGCCAGCAGCTTGGGAGGGGGACAGGGGGACACCTACCGAGAGACCCAGTACTTC. As protein: CASSLGGGQGDTYRETQYF.

The chain links TRBV28 to TRBJ1-2; TRBD1 matches 7 bases. Germline trimming cut 4 bases from V and 4 bases from J; bases unmatched to any gene: 3. The CDR3 totals 13 residues. The germline CDR1 and CDR2 sequences are MDHEN and SYDVKM. CDR3 sequence: CASSSGTAYGYTF. The CDR3 bases are TGTGCCAGCAGTTCCGGGACAGCCTATGGCTACACCTTC.